The clone carrying this T cell receptor beta chain appeared a few times. Each CDR3 protein gets one entry after TCRdb re-called the RT-PCR reads with MiXCR. The sample holds hundreds of thousands of distinct CDR3 sequences; around 11% are singletons and the top ten take 9.5% to 11%. This sample was included in a study of response to subunit inactivated influenza vaccine. Trimming removed 4 bases from V and 7 bases from J, with 26 bases in between. CDR1 SEHNR and CDR2 FQNEAQ come from the germline V gene (reference sequence). This CDR3 region has 17 residues. This sample was also put to use in a study of T cells expressing NK-cell markers. That work states: 5'RACE template switching with UMIs generated TCR beta cDNA. TCR beta repertoires came from sorted CD3+CD56+NKG2C+, CD3+CD56+NKG2C- and CD3+CD56-NKG2C+ T cells. Seven HCMV-seropositive donors and one seronegative donor made up the eight sequenced donors. Dominant NKG2C+ clonotypes accounted for roughly 1.0-8% of CD8+ T cells in about six donors.

The TCR originated in a man in his fifties or sixties who received an inactivated influenza vaccine. This chain connects TRBV7-9 to TRBJ2-7; no clear D gene. Sequences were derived from PBMCs from blood, sampled on the day of vaccination. The CDR3 nucleotides are TGTGCCAGCAGCTCCCCTGAGGAGCGCTCTACCCTACGGGAGCAGTACTTC. Its protein product is CASSSPEERSTLREQYF.